The entry below describes one TCR beta chain. In the study's own analysis: Amplification of reference gene primers provided the estimated nucleated cell counts. Clones were sequenced by immunoSEQ multiplex PCR, and TCRdb holds only the in-frame ones, with some missing. V and J calls and clone size are given by that table; D and trimming were obtained from the DNA. The sample shows approximately 330,000 clones, 90% of them seen only once. CDR1 MDHEN and CDR2 SYDVKM come from the germline V gene. Germline trimming cut 3 bases from V and 0 bases from J; bases unmatched to any gene: 11. This CDR3 is 18 amino acids long. Seattle enrolled patients during active infection and tracked them longitudinally. The entry originates in a study of blood T cell repertoires in COVID-19. Study-level information: Italy, Spain and the United States were the sources of the convalescent and acute COVID-19 samples. PBMCs, B-cell-depleted T cells, or T cells were the source of the cDNA or gDNA that made up the material.

The sequenced material came from peripheral blood. The TCR originated in a woman aged 40-49 years with COVID-19, enrolled during active disease. The chain uses TRBV28 and TRBJ2-3; 8 nucleotides line up with TRBD2. CDR3 region: CASSLRLAGLTSTDTQYF. The CDR3 DNA reads TGTGCCAGCAGTTTGAGGCTAGCGGGTTTGACTAGCACAGATACGCAGTATTTT.